These 12 T cell receptor beta chains came from one sample sequenced in a study of TIL therapy for anti-PD-1-resistant metastatic lung cancer. Sequencing used immunoSEQ v3. Assay used: immunoSEQ multiplex PCR; TCRdb lists only in-frame clones, some missing. In the table there are about 36,000 clones, over 70% of which are singletons. Time point specified: pre-treatment sample, taken before nivolumab and TIL therapy. This specimen consisted of blood, obtained at baseline. The source of these receptors is a person aged 25 to 80 with non-small cell lung cancer.

The rearrangement joins TRBV6-4 to TRBJ2-1, with 7 bases fitting TRBD2. Germline V lookup: CDR1 MRHNA, CDR2 SNTAGT. V shed 0 bases, J shed 7 bases, and the junction held 6 bases outside the gene matches. The CDR3 contains 15 residues. Written as DNA, the CDR3 is TGTGCCAGCAGTGACTCGCCGGGAGGAGGAAATGAGCAGTTCTTC. As protein: CASSDSPGGGNEQFF.

V is TRBV7-2 and J is TRBJ2-1; D not certain. CDR1 and CDR2 from the germline V gene are SGHTA and FQGNSA. Trimming shortened V by 5 bases and J by 9 bases, and 14 bases separated the two germline ends. There are 13 residues in the CDR3. The CDR3, as DNA: TGTGCCAGCAGCCCGGAGAGGTTCCTTGAGCAGTTCTTC. Its translation: CASSPERFLEQFF.

The chain is built from TRBV7-2 and TRBJ1-3; 7 positions agree with TRBD1. The CDR3 runs 13 residues. The V gene's germline CDR1 is SGHTA and CDR2 FQGNSA. Losses at the gene ends were 5 bases for V and 7 bases for J; bases not matched to a gene: 5. CDR3 nucleotide sequence: TGTGCCAGCAGCCCGGGGGGACAGAACACCATATATTTT. Residues: CASSPGGQNTIYF.

The gene calls are TRBV18 and TRBJ1-5; TRBD1 agrees at 9 bases. The germline gives CDR1 KGHSH, CDR2 LQKENI. CDR3 size: 15 residues. Unmatched junction bases numbered 4, after V lost 4 bases and J lost 3 bases. The CDR3 here is CASSQDRGNNQPQHF. For the CDR3, the DNA is TGTGCCAGCTCACAGGACAGGGGAAACAATCAGCCCCAGCATTTT.

The chain has TRBV11-2 and TRBJ1-4; possibly TRBD1 for D (6 bases). Germline V gives CDR1 SGHAT, CDR2 FQNNGV. The CDR3 contains 17 residues. V was pared by 1 base and J by 4 bases, with 16 bases between. CDR3 DNA: TGTGCCAGCAGCTTAGGAAGGCAGGGGATTAGTAATGAAAAACTGTTTTTT. Amino acid sequence: CASSLGRQGISNEKLFF.

This clone was counted a few times. The gene calls are TRBV5-1 and TRBJ1-1; 7 bases are a match to TRBD1. The CDR3 contains 13 residues. Germline-derived CDR1 and CDR2 are SGHRS and YFSETQ. V lost 7 bases to trimming and J lost 0 bases; unmatched junction nucleotides: 3. For the CDR3, the DNA is TGCGCCAGCGGGACAGCAATGAACACTGAAGCTTTCTTT. It is translated as CASGTAMNTEAFF.

The rearrangement links TRBV5-1 to TRBJ2-5; D uncertain. Germline CDR1 reads SGHRS; CDR2 reads YFSETQ. The CDR3 extends over 13 amino acids. V lost 2 bases and J lost 4, with 9 bases in between. Written as DNA, the CDR3 is TGCGCCAGCAGCTTCCCAGTGGGAGAGACCCAGTACTTC. Amino acid sequence: CASSFPVGETQYF.

V is TRBV28 and J is TRBJ1-2; D gene unclear. Germline-derived CDR1 and CDR2 are MDHEN and SYDVKM. The CDR3 loop spans 11 amino acids. The V end was cut by 9 bases, the J end by 6 bases, with 11 bases between. The CDR3 DNA reads as TGTGCCAGTTCGCAGGAGGATGGCTACACCTTC. Translation gives CASSQEDGYTF.

This chain uses TRBV7-9 with TRBJ1-1; D call uncertain. The CDR3 loop spans 12 amino acids. V was pared by 4 bases and J by 6 bases, with 9 bases between. Germline V gene lookup returns CDR1 SEHNR and CDR2 FQNEAQ (reference sequence). CDR3 region: CASSSNRPEAFF. The CDR3 nucleotides read TGTGCCAGCAGCTCGAATCGGCCTGAAGCTTTCTTT.

In DNA, the CDR3 is TGCGCCAGCAGCACCTGGACAGGTGGGAATGGCTACACCTTC. Protein: CASSTWTGGNGYTF. The chain couples TRBV5-1 to TRBJ1-2; 7 positions agree with TRBD1. Germline values: CDR1 SGHRS, CDR2 YFSETQ. The CDR3 runs 14 residues. The V gene end was trimmed by 4 bases and the J gene end by 6 bases; junction bases not matched to a gene: 9.

This clone occurred once. The chain recombines TRBV7-6 with TRBJ2-5, with 7 bases fitting TRBD2. The CDR3 runs to 14 residues. Germline CDR1 is SGHVS and CDR2 is FNYEAQ. Trimming at V came to 5 bases and at J to 7 bases, leaving 10 bases not matched to a gene. The CDR3 region is CASSGEGGGVTQYF. The CDR3 DNA reads as TGTGCCAGCAGCGGGGAGGGCGGGGGTGTGACCCAGTACTTC.

V gene TRBV7-6 combines with J gene TRBJ2-5, with 8 bases identical to TRBD1. V was pared by 5 bases and J by 5 bases, with 19 bases of the junction left unmatched. The CDR3 contains 18 residues. Looked up from germline, CDR1 is SGHVS and CDR2 is FNYEAQ. This CDR3 is CASSRASRGRLSHETQYF. CDR3 coding DNA: TGTGCCAGCAGCCGAGCCTCCAGGGGGCGTTTATCCCACGAGACCCAGTACTTC.